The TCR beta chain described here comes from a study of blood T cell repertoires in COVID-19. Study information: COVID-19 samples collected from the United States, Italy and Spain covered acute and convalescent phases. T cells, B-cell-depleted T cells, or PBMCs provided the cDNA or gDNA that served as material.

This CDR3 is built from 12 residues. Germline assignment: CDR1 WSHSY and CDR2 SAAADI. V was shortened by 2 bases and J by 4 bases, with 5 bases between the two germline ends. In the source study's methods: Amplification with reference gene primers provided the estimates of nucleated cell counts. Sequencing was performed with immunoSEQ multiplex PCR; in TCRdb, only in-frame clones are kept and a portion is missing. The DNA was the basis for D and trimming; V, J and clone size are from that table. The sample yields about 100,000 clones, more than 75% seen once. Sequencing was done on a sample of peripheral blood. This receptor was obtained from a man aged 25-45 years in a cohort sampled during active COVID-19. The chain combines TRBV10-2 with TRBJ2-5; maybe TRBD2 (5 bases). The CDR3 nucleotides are TGCGCCAGCAGTGAGGAGGGAGAGACCCAGTACTTC. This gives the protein CASSEEGETQYF.